A single sample is the source of the 13 T cell receptor beta chains below, sequenced in a study of CD8 T cells in Susac syndrome. RNA was extracted with the RNeasy kit, and a quantity of about 0.45 to 1 ug was reverse transcribed using random hexamers. TCRdb reanalysed the immunoSEQ multiplex PCR reads using MiXCR and keeps one entry per CDR3 protein. The sample has around 130,000 distinct CDR3 sequences; over 90% are singletons. The sequencing sample was made of CD4+ T cells from PBMCs. These receptors were taken from a human donor with Susac syndrome.

The table lists this clonotype with a count of one. The V gene is TRBV20-1, the J gene TRBJ2-3; D possibly corresponds to TRBD1 (6 bases). The CDR3 runs to 17 residues. V lost 0 bases to trimming and J lost 0 bases, with 16 bases between them. Per the germline V gene, CDR1 is DFQATT and CDR2 is SNEGSKA (reference sequence). CDR3 in DNA: TGCAGTGCTAGAGATTTAGTTCGGCAGGGGAGCACAGATACGCAGTATTTT. It translates to CSARDLVRQGSTDTQYF.

This CDR3 is CASSQKVGPYEQYF. As DNA, the CDR3 is TGCGCCAGCAGCCAGAAGGTAGGCCCCTACGAGCAGTACTTC. This chain connects TRBV4-3 to TRBJ2-7; D remains ambiguous. The CDR3 is 14 residues long. Trimming pared 3 bases from V and 2 bases from J, leaving 11 bases between. Germline lookup yields CDR1 LGHNA and CDR2 YSLEER.

This sequence joins TRBV20-1 and TRBJ2-1; D perhaps matches TRBD2 (6 bases). This CDR3 contains 14 residues. The V end was cut by 5 bases, the J end by 2 bases, with 13 bases between. CDR1 is DFQATT and CDR2 is SNEGSKA in the germline V gene (reference sequence). The CDR3 loop reads CSASRGGAYNEQFF. CDR3 in DNA: TGCAGTGCTTCCCGGGGCGGGGCCTACAATGAGCAGTTCTTC.

This clonotype was seen a single time. The chain combines TRBV30 with TRBJ2-1, with 14 bases matching TRBD2. The germline V gene has CDR1 GTSNPN and CDR2 SVGIG (reference sequence). The CDR3 sequence is 18 residues long. With 4 bases clipped from V and 8 bases from J, the junction kept 16 bases outside the gene matches. The chain's CDR3 is CAWNSPLGLAGAFDEQFF. In nucleotides, the CDR3 is TGTGCCTGGAACTCCCCTTTGGGACTAGCGGGAGCGTTCGATGAGCAGTTCTTC.

Only one count was recorded for this clonotype. The chain combines TRBV3-1 with TRBJ1-2; 7 nucleotides match TRBD1. After removal of 4 bases from V and 7 bases from J, the junction contained 12 bases not matched to a gene. The CDR3 is 15 amino acids. The V gene's germline CDR1 is LGHDT and CDR2 YNNKEL (reference sequence). This CDR3 is CASSLHGTEGSGYTF. The CDR3 region has the DNA TGTGCCAGCAGCCTTCATGGGACAGAGGGATCTGGCTACACCTTC.

The chain is built from TRBV3-1 and TRBJ1-2; D not certain. Germline V gives CDR1 LGHDT, CDR2 YNNKEL (reference sequence). The CDR3 loop spans 13 amino acids. V was clipped by 5 bases and J by 9 bases, with 16 bases between them. The DNA of the CDR3 is TGTGCCAGCAGCGACCTCCCGGGCCGCAGCTACACCTTC. As protein: CASSDLPGRSYTF.

The V call is TRBV11-2, the J call TRBJ2-1; the D gene is possibly TRBD1 (6 bases). Trimming cost V 4 bases and J 4 bases, with 8 bases left between them. The CDR3 is 13 amino acids. The germline gives CDR1 SGHAT, CDR2 FQNNGV. The CDR3 coding sequence is TGTGCCAGCAGCTCCGGGACATACAATGAGCAGTTCTTC. Protein sequence: CASSSGTYNEQFF. Variable domain in full (rest from reference TRBV11-2 and TRBJ2-1): EAGVAQSPRYKIIEKRQSVAFWCNPISGHATLYWYQQILGQGPKLLIQFQNNGVVDDSQLPKDRFSAERLKGVDSTLKIQPAKLEDSAVYLCASSSGTYNEQFFGPGTRLTVL.

The chain employs TRBV12-3 or TRBV12-4 and TRBJ2-5; a possible D gene is TRBD1 (5 bases). V was trimmed by 4 bases and J by 3 bases, leaving 9 bases between them. This CDR3 spans 13 amino acids. The CDR3 loop reads CASSWGSEETQYF. The CDR3 coding sequence is TGTGCCAGCAGTTGGGGCAGCGAAGAGACCCAGTACTTC.

V gene TRBV2 combines with J gene TRBJ2-2; D gene ambiguous. Germline CDR1 and CDR2: SNHLY and FYNNEI. CDR3 length: 12 amino acids. V was clipped by 6 bases and J by 6 bases, with 8 bases between them. CDR3 loop: CASRAEAGELFF. CDR3 nucleotides: TGTGCCAGCAGGGCAGAGGCCGGGGAGCTGTTTTTT.

CDR3 DNA: TGTGCCAGCAGCTTACCAGGGCTAATACAAGCTTTCTTT. This encodes CASSLPGLIQAFF. The chain is built from TRBV7-9 and TRBJ1-1, with a weak D call TRBD1 (5 bases). The CDR3 extends over 13 amino acids. V was trimmed by 2 bases and J by 9 bases, leaving 13 bases between them. From germline, CDR1 is SEHNR and CDR2 FQNEAQ (reference sequence).

This clonotype was observed once. The CDR3 coding sequence is TGCAGCGGGGGGTTTAGCGGGACCTACAATGAGCAGTTCTTC. Its protein product is CSGGFSGTYNEQFF. The chain joins TRBV29-1 to TRBJ2-1; 8 bases line up with TRBD2. The CDR3 extends over 14 amino acids. CDR1 and CDR2 from the germline V gene are SQVTM and ANQGSEA. V was pared by 7 bases and J by 2 bases, with 7 bases of the junction left unmatched.

The genes are TRBV12-3 or TRBV12-4 and TRBJ2-7; tentative D call: TRBD1 (7 bases). The CDR3 length is 18 residues. V lost 1 base and J 3 bases, leaving 22 bases between the germline ends. CDR3 bases: TGTGCCAGCAGTTTAGTTTTTCGGGAGACAGGGCCCAACTACGAGCAGTACTTC. Protein product: CASSLVFRETGPNYEQYF.

This rearrangement joins TRBV29-1 to TRBJ2-2, with a weak D call TRBD2 (5 bases). V lost 6 bases, J lost 4 bases, and 15 bases lay in between. CDR1 SQVTM and CDR2 ANQGSEA come from the germline V gene. CDR3 length equals 14 residues. The chain's CDR3 is CSVDGLAGTGELFF. In DNA, the CDR3 is TGCAGCGTGGATGGTCTAGCTGGCACCGGGGAGCTGTTTTTT.